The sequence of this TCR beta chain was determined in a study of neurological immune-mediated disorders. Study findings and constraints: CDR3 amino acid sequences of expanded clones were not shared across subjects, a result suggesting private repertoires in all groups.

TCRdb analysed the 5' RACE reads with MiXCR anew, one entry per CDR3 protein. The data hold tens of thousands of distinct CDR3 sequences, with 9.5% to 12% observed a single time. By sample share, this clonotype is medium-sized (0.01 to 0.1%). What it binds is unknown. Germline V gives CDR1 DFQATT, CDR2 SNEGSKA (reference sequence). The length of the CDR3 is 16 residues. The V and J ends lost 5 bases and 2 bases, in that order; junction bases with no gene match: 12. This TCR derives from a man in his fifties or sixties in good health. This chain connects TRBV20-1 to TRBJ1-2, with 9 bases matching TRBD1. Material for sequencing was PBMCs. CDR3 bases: TGCAGTGCTCCCCCCACAGGGGGCTCGTCGAACTATGGCTACACCTTC. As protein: CSAPPTGGSSNYGYTF.